This T cell receptor beta chain was found in a study of blood T cell repertoires in COVID-19. Study as a whole: The cDNA or gDNA used as material had been derived from T cells, B-cell-depleted T cells, or PBMCs.

CDR1 is MDHEN and CDR2 is SYDVKM in the germline V gene. The junction had 5 bases not matched to a gene; V was cut back by 6 bases and J by 1 base. This CDR3 has 15 amino acids. Original processing notes: Estimation of nucleated cell counts was performed using reference gene primer amplification. The protocol was immunoSEQ multiplex PCR, while the TCRdb copy is restricted to in-frame clones and leaves out a portion. That table furnishes V, J and clone size, whereas the DNA furnished D and trimming. There are about 150,000 clones in the sample; 70% to 90% occur only once, and 0.6% to 0.65% lies in the top ten.

This TCR was recovered from a man in his sixties with COVID-19, enrolled during active disease. The V and J genes are TRBV28 and TRBJ2-7; 11 bases are a match to TRBD2. The specimen sequenced was peripheral blood. The CDR3 loop reads CASRLAGVTSYEQYF. The CDR3, as DNA: TGTGCCAGCAGACTAGCGGGGGTGACATCCTACGAGCAGTACTTC.